These 23 T cell receptor beta chains were sequenced from one sample in a study of molecular identifiers for immune sequencing clone quantification. Each CDR3 protein is one row after TCRdb ran MiXCR on the PCR reads. The sample lists 100,000 or so distinct CDR3 sequences, 35% to 40% occurring once. The sample consisted of naive CD8+ T cells from blood, with Jurkat cell RNA spiked in. Subset in this sample: FACS-sorted CD8+CD4-CCR7+CD45RA+ naive T cells. The receptors were gathered from a human donor in good health. Some libraries in this study had Jurkat cell RNA spiked in.

This rearrangement joins TRBV2 to TRBJ2-1; TRBD2 matches at 10 bases. V dropped 6 bases and J dropped 8; count of bases not matched to a gene: 1. Per germline, CDR1 SNHLY and CDR2 FYNNEI. This CDR3 contains 12 residues. The DNA of the CDR3 is TGTGCCAGCAGGCTAGCGGGAGATGAGCAGTTCTTC. This encodes CASRLAGDEQFF.

The V gene is TRBV7-6, the J gene TRBJ2-2; D possibly corresponds to TRBD2 (6 bases). V gave up 3 bases and J gave up 5 bases, with 10 bases separating them. The CDR3 consists of 14 residues. CDR1 and CDR2 from the germline V gene are SGHVS and FNYEAQ. Written as DNA, the CDR3 is TGTGCCAGCAGCTTTACGGCGGGAACCGGGGAGCTGTTTTTT. Translating it yields CASSFTAGTGELFF.

The J gene is TRBJ2-7, the V gene TRBV6-1; D ambiguous. The CDR3 spans 17 residues. V dropped 2 bases and J dropped 0 bases, with 17 bases sitting between them. Germline V gene sequence: CDR1 MNHNS, CDR2 SASEGT. CDR3 DNA: TGTGCCAGCAGTGAACGATGGGTCGGAATAAGCTCCTACGAGCAGTACTTC. Translation: CASSERWVGISSYEQYF.

This clonotype was detected ten times or more. V usage is TRBV20-1 and J usage is TRBJ2-7; 11 bases are a match to TRBD2. The trim removed 2 bases at V and 2 bases at J, leaving 8 bases unmatched. The CDR3 covers 16 residues. Germline V gene data show CDR1 as DFQATT and CDR2 as SNEGSKA (reference sequence). The CDR3 sequence is CSARNLLAGGAYEQYF. The DNA of the CDR3 is TGCAGTGCTAGAAATCTGCTAGCGGGAGGTGCCTACGAGCAGTACTTC.

As regards this clonotype: Compared with germline, one end of the junction differs, possibly owing to a read error. The V and J genes are TRBV7-9 and TRBJ2-4; tentative D call: TRBD2 (6 bases). Looked up from germline, CDR1 is SEHNR and CDR2 is FQNEAQ (reference sequence). This CDR3 is 17 amino acids long. The chain's CDR3 is CASSTRTSTLAKNNQYF. The CDR3 coding sequence is TGTGCCAGCAGCACCAGGACGAGCACACTAGCCAAAAACAATCAGTACTTC.

The chain has TRBV10-3 and TRBJ2-4, with D possibly matching TRBD1 (6 bases). V gave up 1 base and J gave up 1 base, with 14 bases separating them. The CDR3 is 17 residues long. Germline CDR1 ENHRY, CDR2 SYGVKD. CDR3 coding DNA: TGTGCCATCAGTGAGTTGGGGGCCCTAGAGGCCAAAAACATTCAGTACTTC. Translating it yields CAISELGALEAKNIQYF.

This clonotype was counted between two and nine times. This chain links TRBV11-2 with TRBJ2-7, with 7 bases aligning to TRBD1. CDR1 is SGHAT and CDR2 is FQNNGV in the germline V gene. J gave up 6 bases and V 5 bases, and 4 bases lay outside the gene matches. This CDR3 spans 12 amino acids. The CDR3 reads CASSLGTVEQYF. The CDR3 DNA reads TGTGCCAGCAGCCTAGGGACAGTCGAGCAGTACTTC. Supplemented by reference TRBV11-2 and TRBJ2-7, the full variable domain reads EAGVAQSPRYKIIEKRQSVAFWCNPISGHATLYWYQQILGQGPKLLIQFQNNGVVDDSQLPKDRFSAERLKGVDSTLKIQPAKLEDSAVYLCASSLGTVEQYFGPGTRLTVT.

Details on this clonotype: A much larger clone lies one base from this, so it may be a read error. The CDR3 does not close with the conserved phenylalanine or tryptophan, likely indicating a read error. The chain uses TRBV7-2 and TRBJ2-5; 11 bases line up with TRBD2. The CDR3 runs to 16 residues. Germline CDR1 is SGHTA and CDR2 is FQGNSA. Trimming at V came to 2 bases and at J to 1 base, leaving 3 bases not matched to a gene. The CDR3 loop is CASSLTSGSPQETQYI. CDR3 DNA sequence: TGTGCCAGCAGCTTAACTAGCGGGAGTCCCCAAGAGACCCAGTACATC.

The sample holds many counts of this clonotype. CDR3: CASSLGVNSNQPQHF. Written as DNA, the CDR3 is TGTGCCAGCAGTCTGGGGGTCAATAGCAATCAGCCCCAGCATTTT. The rearrangement joins TRBV9 to TRBJ1-5; D perhaps matches TRBD1 (5 bases). Germline values: CDR1 SGDLS, CDR2 YYNGEE. The CDR3 loop spans 15 amino acids. Trimming removed 5 bases at V and 0 bases at J, with 12 bases between.

On this clonotype itself: Since a much larger clone is just one base distant, this may be a read error. The V and J genes are TRBV6-2 or TRBV6-3 and TRBJ2-7; the match to TRBD2 covers 8 bases. This CDR3 has 14 residues. Germline V lookup: CDR1 MNHEY, CDR2 SVGEGT. The CDR3 is CASSYVAGRYEQSF. CDR3 in DNA: TGTGCCAGCAGTTATGTAGCGGGACGGTACGAGCAGTCCTTC.

The chain couples TRBV9 to TRBJ2-3, with D possibly being TRBD1 (5 bases). This CDR3 has 14 amino acids. Germline lookup yields CDR1 SGDLS and CDR2 YYNGEE. Trimming left V 3 bases short and J 3 bases short, with 11 bases between. The CDR3, as DNA: TGTGCCAGCAGCGCATCCAGGGTGACAGATACGCAGTATTTT. Translating it yields CASSASRVTDTQYF.

V gene TRBV12-3 or TRBV12-4 combines with J gene TRBJ2-2, with TRBD2 matching 13 bases. The CDR3 has 16 amino acids. The junction had 5 bases not matched to a gene; V was cut back by 7 bases and J by 3 bases. The CDR3 sequence: CASTGLAGVYTGELFF. For the CDR3, the DNA is TGTGCCAGCACCGGACTAGCGGGAGTGTACACCGGGGAGCTGTTTTTT.

The chain employs TRBV6-4 and TRBJ2-1; 9 bases fit TRBD2. After removal of 3 bases from V and 9 bases from J, the junction contained 15 bases not matched to a gene. The germline V gene encodes CDR1 MRHNA and CDR2 SNTAGT. The length of the CDR3 is 17 residues. The CDR3 sequence is CASSEEGETSGWIEQFF. The CDR3 DNA follows: TGTGCCAGCAGTGAAGAAGGCGAGACTAGCGGATGGATTGAGCAGTTCTTC.

This sequence joins TRBV27 and TRBJ2-5, with 12 nucleotides matching TRBD2. Per the germline V gene, CDR1 is MNHEY and CDR2 is SMNVEV (reference sequence). CDR3 length equals 15 residues. V dropped 2 bases and J dropped 5; count of bases not matched to a gene: 3. CDR3 in DNA: TGTGCCAGCAGTTTAGGACTAGCGGGACTTGAGACCCAGTACTTC. Its translation: CASSLGLAGLETQYF.

This chain links TRBV4-3 with TRBJ1-1; TRBD1 is a possible D gene (6 bases). Trimming removed 2 bases at V and 3 bases at J, with 7 bases between. Germline V gene sequence: CDR1 LGHNA, CDR2 YSLEER. The CDR3 has 13 amino acids. CDR3 region: CASSQTGYTEAFF. The DNA for the CDR3 is TGCGCCAGCAGCCAAACAGGGTACACTGAAGCTTTCTTT.

The sample holds many counts of this clonotype. J is TRBJ1-5 and V is TRBV6-5; D is possibly TRBD1 (6 bases). Trimming shortened V by 4 bases and J by 7 bases, and 17 bases separated the two germline ends. CDR3 length: 15 amino acids. Germline V gives CDR1 MNHEY, CDR2 SVGAGI. CDR3 sequence: CASSFGTSGEQPQHF. The CDR3 DNA is TGTGCCAGCAGTTTTGGGACGTCAGGGGAACAGCCCCAGCATTTT.

The V gene is TRBV9, the J gene TRBJ2-7, with D perhaps TRBD2 (5 bases). Germline CDR1 SGDLS, CDR2 YYNGEE. This CDR3 has 11 amino acids. With 5 bases removed from V and 7 bases from J, the gap between germline ends came to 10 bases. CDR3 coding DNA: TGTGCCAGCAGTGATCGCGGGGAGCAGTACTTC. Translated, it gives CASSDRGEQYF.

Notes on this clonotype: Lacking the conserved final phenylalanine or tryptophan, this CDR3 likely reflects a read error. The rearrangement joins TRBV28 to TRBJ2-7, with 11 bases aligning to TRBD2. The V gene's germline CDR1 is MDHEN and CDR2 SYDVKM. The CDR3 is made up of 17 amino acids. V dropped 3 bases and J dropped 2; count of bases not matched to a gene: 9. CDR3 DNA: TGTGCCAGCAGTTTCTATGCCCCGACTAGCGGGACCTACGAGCAGTACTAC. Translation: CASSFYAPTSGTYEQYY.

With regard to this clonotype: An end of the junction differs from the germline gene, which may be a read error. V is TRBV19 and J is TRBJ2-3, with 7 bases identical to TRBD1. This CDR3 region has 14 residues. In germline, CDR1 is LNHDA, CDR2 SQIVND (reference sequence). This chain's CDR3 is CASSADRSTDTLYF. CDR3 DNA sequence: TGTGCCAGTAGTGCGGACAGGAGCACAGATACGCTGTATTTT.

In this sample, this clonotype turned up a few times. This rearrangement joins TRBV27 to TRBJ2-2; D unresolved. Looked up from germline, CDR1 is MNHEY and CDR2 is SMNVEV (reference sequence). The CDR3 length is 20 residues. Trimming cost V 3 bases and J 6 bases, with 29 bases left between them. The CDR3, as DNA: TGTGCCAGCAGTTTTCAAGGGCCCCGTGACGTAGCAGATGGGGCCGGGGAGCTGTTTTTT. Amino acids: CASSFQGPRDVADGAGELFF.

Comment on this clonotype: Just one base apart from a much larger clone, this may be a read error. V usage is TRBV2 and J usage is TRBJ2-2, with TRBD2 matching over 12 bases. Germline V gene lookup returns CDR1 SNHLY and CDR2 FYNNEI. The CDR3 is 17 amino acids. CDR3: CASRVTSGSMNTVELFF. The CDR3 DNA sequence: TGTGCCAGCAGGGTGACTAGCGGGAGTATGAACACCGTGGAGCTGTTTTTT. The variable domain in full, with the rest retrieved from reference TRBV2 and TRBJ2-2, is EPEVTQTPSHQVTQMGQEVILRCVPISNHLYFYWYRQILGQKVEFLVSFYNNEISEKSEIFDDQFSVERPDGSNFTLKIRSTKLEDSAMYFCASRVTSGSMNTVELFFGEGSRLTVL.

The chain carries TRBV9 and TRBJ2-7; D is perhaps TRBD2 (6 bases). The V gene's germline CDR1 is SGDLS and CDR2 YYNGEE. Trimming removed 2 bases from V and 0 bases from J, with 9 bases in between. This CDR3 is built from 14 residues. The CDR3 protein is CASSVAGFSYEQYF. Here the CDR3 DNA reads TGTGCCAGCAGCGTTGCGGGGTTCTCCTACGAGCAGTACTTC.

This clonotype has ten or more counts. The rearrangement links TRBV20-1 to TRBJ1-2; the D is unclear. CDR3 length: 12 residues. V was cut by 3 bases and J by 13 bases, with 18 bases left in between. Germline assignment: CDR1 DFQATT and CDR2 SNEGSKA (reference sequence). The CDR3 nucleotides are TGCAGTGCTAGTGAACCAAACTATGTCATCACCTTC. Encoded protein: CSASEPNYVITF.